Given below is one TCR beta chain in context. The antigen is unknown. This CDR3 is built from 14 residues. Trimming took off 6 bases at V and 3 bases at J, with 12 bases between the two ends. CDR1 SGHDN and CDR2 FVKESK come from the germline V gene. The sample belongs to a study of cytomegalovirus exposure and HLA in healthy donors. About the study: Clustering assigned approximately 79% of the approximately 370 genotyped donors to the Caucasian-associated ancestry cluster. General study results and limits: When a later analysis compared HLA-associated TCR beta chains with equally common others, the HLA-associated chains turned out to be more clonally expanded and to have lower generation probabilities. Productive status was seen about 90% or about 30% of the time for most TCR beta V segments in an earlier analysis.

PCR involved 60 Vbeta and 13 Jbeta primers. Sequenced by immunoSEQ multiplex PCR; TCRdb stores in-frame clones only, minus some. This sample has 100,000 or so clones, with under 85% found just once. The specimen sequenced was PBMCs. This rearrangement joins TRBV14 to TRBJ1-5; no definite D call. The sequence was obtained from a man aged 25 to 40 in good health and CMV-seronegative. The CDR3 loop reads CASSLGSSNQPQHF. The CDR3 region has the DNA TGTGCCAGCAGTCTCGGGTCCTCCAATCAGCCCCAGCATTTT.